This T cell receptor beta chain is drawn from a study of T cell responses to AZD1222 COVID-19 vaccine. About the study: Whether given at about 4 or about 12 weeks, second doses were pooled. Whole-study findings and limits: Just a handful of AZD1222 recipients tested seropositive at baseline. As reported, nearly half of all spike-specific TCRs target variant regions that are unmutated. Donors were chiefly white British, with a greater number of females, and clonal diversity was perhaps underestimated.

About this clone: Its antigen is unidentified.

Method: immunoSEQ multiplex PCR; TCRdb's copy keeps in-frame clones and lacks some. The sample gives over 85,000 clones, roughly 89% of which show up once; 7.5% is in the top ten. V was trimmed by 0 bases and J by 7 bases, leaving 10 bases between them. The germline V gene has CDR1 SGDLS and CDR2 YYNGEE. The CDR3 is 14 residues long. This sample comprised peripheral blood, obtained on day 0 of AZD1222 vaccination. V usage is TRBV9 and J usage is TRBJ1-4; D unclear. The clonotype was recovered from an adult in good health. The CDR3: CASSVEQYGEKLFF. DNA of the CDR3: TGTGCCAGCAGCGTAGAACAGTATGGTGAAAAACTGTTTTTT.